The entry that follows covers one T cell receptor (beta chain) sequence. Its antigen is not yet known. Base-call qualities are not available, and no considerably larger clone is one nucleotide away. The data are from a study of blood T cell repertoires in COVID-19 (dated by TCRdb to 2020 to 2022). General notes on the study: Samples covering the acute and convalescent phases of COVID-19 were provided by collaborators in the United States, Italy and Spain. The material from the prospective study consisted of cDNA or gDNA derived from T cells, B-cell-depleted T cells, or PBMCs. Deeply sampled blood TCRbeta repertoires from subjects exposed to, actively infected with, or recovered from COVID-19 were included in the dataset. The repertoires were released in a freely available public database intended as a resource for research on the immune response to SARS-CoV-2. The samples were drawn from two sources: the first 160 participants of the ongoing ImmuneRACE study, and some 1,300 subjects contributed by 6 global collaborators. Sample metadata almost always included a de-identified subject ID, COVID-19 status, age in years and sex. HLA class I and class II types, where available, came from metadata supplied by the sample provider rather than from assay-based typing. What the study reported, not specific to this receptor: Clinical and demographic metadata were provided uncurated, with the amount varying by source and participant.

The CDR3 covers 18 residues, taking in both the cysteine and the phenylalanine. The entry retains the CDR3 DNA only, 54 bases that are in frame from base 1. V has 2 bases trimmed and J has 2 bases trimmed; junction bases matching no gene number 9. For CDR1 and CDR2, the germline V gene lists SGHAT and FQNNGV. TCRbeta CDR3 regions were amplified from genomic DNA using the immunoSEQ Assay, a bias-controlled multiplex PCR. Under the source paper's analysis protocol: The number of nucleated cells in each sample was estimated from the amplification of reference gene primers within the assay. To quantify the absolute abundance of each unique TCRbeta CDR3 rearrangement, sequence reads were collapsed and filtered. Productive Simpson clonality was computed per sample as the square root of Simpson's diversity index over productive rearrangements. What TCRdb holds here is the immuneACCESS table cut down to in-frame rearrangements. Part of the clones is not present; checked against another copy, under half of the missing clones reflect an unresolved V gene, and the others are unexplained. That table furnishes V, J and clone size, whereas the DNA furnished D and trimming. The sample profile shows 60,000 to 95,000 clones; over 80% of them were found once. The ten largest clones take up roughly 6.8% of the sample.

The collaborating institutions used their own protocols to collect whole blood in K2EDTA tubes. For TCRbeta analysis, collaborators shipped samples as frozen whole blood, isolated PBMCs, or DNA extracted from either of those sample types. The chain couples TRBV11-2 to TRBJ2-4; 10 nucleotides in the junction match TRBD1. This clonotype was obtained from a woman between 50 and 59 years old with acute or convalescent COVID-19. Material for sequencing was peripheral blood. The CDR3 region: CASSLRGGTGETKNIQYF. In nucleotides, the sequence is TGTGCCAGCAGCTTACGGGGAGGGACAGGGGAGACCAAAAACATTCAGTACTTC.